The rows below give T cell receptor beta chains drawn from one sample of a study of blood T cell repertoires in COVID-19. Repertoires were generated with immunoSEQ multiplex PCR, while TCRdb's copy carries only in-frame clones and drops some. Of fewer than 250,000 clones in the sample, 85% to 95% were seen once. The sequenced sample consisted of peripheral blood. These receptors were collected from a young man with COVID-19, enrolled during active disease. CDR3s include the opening cysteine and the closing phenylalanine or tryptophan. D genes are given only for firm matches. For some rows the clone size is stated as once, few or many, or as a class when expanded; others skip it.

-	TRBD1	TRBV5-1	TRBJ1-2	TGCGCCAGCAGCTTGGGCATTACAGGGGACGTGGGCTACACCTTC	CASSLGITGDVGYTF
once	-	TRBV29-1	TRBJ2-2	TGCAGCGTTGCTGGACAGAGCACCGGGGAGCTGTTTTTT	CSVAGQSTGELFF
-	TRBD1	TRBV5-5	TRBJ1-2	TGTGCCAGCAGCTTGGCCTGGGACAGGGGGCGAGATGGCTACACCTTC	CASSLAWDRGRDGYTF
-	TRBD1	TRBV10-1	TRBJ1-1	TGCGCCAGCAGTGAGTCGAGGACAGGGTTATACTTT	CASSESRTGLYF
-	-	TRBV6-5	TRBJ2-5	TGTGCCAGCAGTTTGAAGCTCTCCGGGACCCAGTACTTC	CASSLKLSGTQYF
-	-	TRBV15	TRBJ2-7	TGTGCCACCAGCAGAGGTGGCAGCTCCTACGAGCAGTACTTC	CATSRGGSSYEQYF
-	TRBD1	TRBV27	TRBJ1-2	TGTGCCGGACATACAGGGGGCTATAATTCTAGCTATGGCTACACCTTC	CAGHTGGYNSSYGYTF
-	-	TRBV6-5	TRBJ2-5	TGTGCCAGCAGTAAGAGGGGGGGAGAGACCCAGTACTTC	CASSKRGGETQYF
-	TRBD1	TRBV6-5	TRBJ1-1	TGTGCCAGCAGTTACAAGACAGGGGGCGGGGGTGAAGCTTTCTTT	CASSYKTGGGGEAFF
-	TRBD1	TRBV5-4	TRBJ1-1	TGTGCCAGCAGACGCAGGGGGCCGAACACTGAAGCTTTCTTT	CASRRRGPNTEAFF
-	TRBD1	TRBV2	TRBJ1-2	TGTGCCAGCAGTGATCCGTCAGGGGGCCTTACCAACTATGGCTACACCTTC	CASSDPSGGLTNYGYTF
-	-	TRBV19	TRBJ2-1	TGTGCCAGTAGTATCTCTAATGAGCAGTTCTTC	CASSISNEQFF
-	TRBD1	TRBV7-9	TRBJ1-2	TGTGCCAGCAGCTTACGCGGGACAGGGGAGGGCTACACCTTC	CASSLRGTGEGYTF
-	-	TRBV5-1	TRBJ2-5	TGCGCCAGCAGCTTTGGCAGTCAAGAGACCCAGTACTTC	CASSFGSQETQYF
-	-	TRBV3-1/TRBV3-2	TRBJ2-2	TGTGCCAGCAGCCAGGATTGGAGGTTAAACACCGGGGAGCTGTTTTTT	CASSQDWRLNTGELFF
-	-	TRBV6-6	TRBJ2-3	TGTGCCAGCAGTTACACAGCAGAAGATACGCAGTATTTT	CASSYTAEDTQYF
-	-	TRBV19	TRBJ1-5	TGTGCCAGTAGGACTGAAGGGGGCAATCAGCCCCAGCATTTT	CASRTEGGNQPQHF
-	-	TRBV3-1/TRBV3-2	TRBJ2-5	TGTGCCAGCAGCCAAGTAACAGGAGAGACCCAGTACTTC	CASSQVTGETQYF
-	-	TRBV5-1	TRBJ1-6	TGCGCCAGCAGCTTGAGCGGGGTGCGCTATAATTCACCCCTCCACTTT	CASSLSGVRYNSPLHF